The sequence of this TCR beta chain was determined in a study of patients and donors after allogeneic stem cell transplantation. TCRdb recomputed calls from the RT-PCR reads with MiXCR, one row per CDR3 protein. The table records about a million distinct CDR3 sequences, approximately 18% of them present only once. The junction had 11 bases not matched to a gene; V was cut back by 3 bases and J by 8 bases. This CDR3 has 16 residues. Germline V gives CDR1 MGHRA, CDR2 YSYEKL. This clonotype was seen more than once but under ten times. The sample consisted of blood, either unsorted or a sorted T cell fraction (not recorded which). This chain uses TRBV4-1 with TRBJ1-4; 8 bases map to TRBD1. The TCR comes from a human donor who was either an allogeneic HSCT recipient or a stem cell or donor lymphocyte infusion donor (not recorded which). It is not recorded whose cells these are; they may come from a transplant donor. The CDR3 DNA follows: TGCGCCAGCAGCCATGACAGGGGCGCCCGGGGCGAAAAACTGTTTTTT. Translating gives CASSHDRGARGEKLFF.